This TCR beta chain was captured in a study of T cell clonality in common variable immunodeficiency. The CVID group had some 15 females and 25 to 35 males, mean age roughly 39. This clone was found many times. Its antigen is currently unknown. The read ends 3 residues shy of where the CDR3 ends; the end is completed using the germline J gene. General observations from the study: The cause of increased CVID clonality remains unclear without subpopulation sequencing. In common variable immunodeficiency, TCR beta chains reportedly carried fewer deletions and N-nucleotide insertions. CVID subjects shared fewer TCRbeta clones than healthy controls did. CVID subjects showed higher TCRbeta clonality than healthy controls.

The table came from immunoSEQ multiplex PCR; TCRdb's copy has only in-frame clones and leaves some out. Altogether tens of thousands of clones were found in the sample, and no singletons occur. The CDR3 covers 14 residues. Per germline, CDR1 SGHVS and CDR2 FQNEAQ. With 5 bases clipped from V and 4 bases from J, the junction kept 3 bases outside the gene matches. The sequencing sample was made of peripheral blood mononuclear cells. This sequence was found in a human donor with common variable immunodeficiency. V is TRBV7-8 and J is TRBJ1-3; 9 bases are shared with TRBD1. CDR3 DNA, as far as it was read: TGTGCCAGCAGCCTACAGGGGGCGGGAAACACC. It specifies CASSLQGAGNT. The entire CDR3 reads CASSLQGAGNTIYF.